A selection of T cell receptor beta chains follows, all from one sample in a study of T cell responses to AZD1222 COVID-19 vaccine. The protocol was immunoSEQ multiplex PCR, while the TCRdb copy is restricted to in-frame clones and leaves out a portion. The profile shows 65,000 to 85,000 clones, about 88% of them singletons. The sequencing here drew on peripheral blood, taken on day 0 of AZD1222 vaccination. These receptors were taken from an adult in good health. Each CDR3 is given with its conserved first and last residue. Each record gives: J gene, V gene, CDR3 length, D gene, clone size, CDR3 DNA, CDR3 protein. D genes are given only for firm matches. Expanded clones get a size class; other rows say once, few or many, or leave the size out.

j_gene: TRBJ2-7; v_gene: TRBV18; len: 16; d_gene: TRBD2; abundance: .; CDR3nt: TGTGCCAGCTCACCCCCTCGAGGTCTAGCGGCCTACGAGCAGTACTTC; CDR3aa: CASSPPRGLAAYEQYF
j_gene: TRBJ2-7; v_gene: TRBV5-5; len: 12; d_gene: .; abundance: .; CDR3nt: TGTGCCAGCAGCCAAGACAGCTACGAGCAGTACTTC; CDR3aa: CASSQDSYEQYF
j_gene: TRBJ2-3; v_gene: TRBV11-2; len: 16; d_gene: .; abundance: .; CDR3nt: TGTGCCAGCAGCCTAGGGGGGGCGGGGAGCACAGATACGCAGTATTTT; CDR3aa: CASSLGGAGSTDTQYF
j_gene: TRBJ2-1; v_gene: TRBV2; len: 13; d_gene: TRBD1; abundance: .; CDR3nt: TGTGCCAGCAGCAAGGGACAGTTCAATGAGCAGTTCTTC; CDR3aa: CASSKGQFNEQFF
j_gene: TRBJ1-5; v_gene: TRBV19; len: 15; d_gene: .; abundance: .; CDR3nt: TGTGCCAGTAGTCAACAGGCGTATAGCAATCAGCCCCAGCATTTT; CDR3aa: CASSQQAYSNQPQHF
j_gene: TRBJ2-3; v_gene: TRBV6-5; len: 13; d_gene: .; abundance: .; CDR3nt: TGTGCCAGCAGTTACCGGGAGACAGATACGCAGTATTTT; CDR3aa: CASSYRETDTQYF
j_gene: TRBJ1-1; v_gene: TRBV5-1; len: 15; d_gene: .; abundance: once; CDR3nt: TGCGCCAGCAGCGCTGGGGGCAGCCTGAACACTGAAGCTTTCTTT; CDR3aa: CASSAGGSLNTEAFF
j_gene: TRBJ2-1; v_gene: TRBV11-1; len: 16; d_gene: .; abundance: .; CDR3nt: TGTGCCAGCAGCTTACTCGGGAGAGGGGGCGTTTTTGAGCAGTTCTTC; CDR3aa: CASSLLGRGGVFEQFF
j_gene: TRBJ2-7; v_gene: TRBV25-1; len: 12; d_gene: .; abundance: few; CDR3nt: TGTGCCAGCAGTCATCAGGGCTACGAGCAGTACTTC; CDR3aa: CASSHQGYEQYF
j_gene: TRBJ2-1; v_gene: TRBV2; len: 14; d_gene: TRBD2; abundance: .; CDR3nt: TGTGCCAGCAGGTTAGCGGGACCGGAGAATGAGCAGTTCTTC; CDR3aa: CASRLAGPENEQFF
j_gene: TRBJ2-5; v_gene: TRBV6-1; len: 14; d_gene: .; abundance: .; CDR3nt: TGTGCCAGCAGTGAAGGTCTGTGGTTGGAGACCCAGTACTTC; CDR3aa: CASSEGLWLETQYF
j_gene: TRBJ1-5; v_gene: TRBV2; len: 16; d_gene: .; abundance: .; CDR3nt: TGTGCCAGCAGGGCCGGGGCCTTCTATAGCAATCAGCCCCAGCATTTT; CDR3aa: CASRAGAFYSNQPQHF
j_gene: TRBJ1-3; v_gene: TRBV7-9; len: 16; d_gene: .; abundance: few; CDR3nt: TGTGCCAGCAGCCAACCTGGGGGGAGCTCTGGAAACACCATATATTTT; CDR3aa: CASSQPGGSSGNTIYF
j_gene: TRBJ1-2; v_gene: TRBV29-1; len: 11; d_gene: .; abundance: .; CDR3nt: TGCAGCGAGGGGGGCGCGGAAGGCTACACCTTC; CDR3aa: CSEGGAEGYTF
j_gene: TRBJ1-2; v_gene: TRBV29-1; len: 12; d_gene: .; abundance: .; CDR3nt: TGCAGCGTTGATATGGGGGGGGATGGCTACACCTTC; CDR3aa: CSVDMGGDGYTF
j_gene: TRBJ2-2; v_gene: TRBV5-4; len: 14; d_gene: TRBD2; abundance: .; CDR3nt: TGTGCCAGCAGTAGCGGGAGTGTCACCGGGGAGCTGTTTTTT; CDR3aa: CASSSGSVTGELFF
j_gene: TRBJ1-2; v_gene: TRBV6-1; len: 16; d_gene: .; abundance: .; CDR3nt: TGTGCCAGCAGTGAAGGAACTGGAGGGTCCAACTATGGCTACACCTTC; CDR3aa: CASSEGTGGSNYGYTF
j_gene: TRBJ2-7; v_gene: TRBV6-5; len: 14; d_gene: TRBD1; abundance: .; CDR3nt: TGTGCCAGCACTGGGACAGGGGGCAACTACGAGCAGTACTTC; CDR3aa: CASTGTGGNYEQYF
j_gene: TRBJ2-1; v_gene: TRBV12-5; len: 13; d_gene: .; abundance: .; CDR3nt: TGTGCTAGTGGTTTGGATATGAACAATGAGCAGTTCTTC; CDR3aa: CASGLDMNNEQFF
j_gene: TRBJ2-3; v_gene: TRBV5-1; len: 14; d_gene: .; abundance: .; CDR3nt: TGCGCCAGCAATAATGGGCAGAGCACAGATACGCAGTATTTT; CDR3aa: CASNNGQSTDTQYF
j_gene: TRBJ1-1; v_gene: TRBV14; len: 14; d_gene: .; abundance: .; CDR3nt: TGTGCCAGCAGCCGGCAGTGGCGGGACACTGAAGCTTTCTTT; CDR3aa: CASSRQWRDTEAFF
j_gene: TRBJ2-3; v_gene: TRBV10-3; len: 13; d_gene: TRBD2; abundance: .; CDR3nt: TGTGCCACGGCTAGCGGCTTCACAGATACGCAGTATTTT; CDR3aa: CATASGFTDTQYF
j_gene: TRBJ1-1; v_gene: TRBV27; len: 11; d_gene: .; abundance: .; CDR3nt: TGTGCCAGCAGACGGGGCACTGAAGCTTTCTTT; CDR3aa: CASRRGTEAFF
j_gene: TRBJ2-1; v_gene: TRBV28; len: 14; d_gene: .; abundance: once; CDR3nt: TGTGCCAGCAGTCCCCAATCCTCCTACAATGAGCAGTTCTTC; CDR3aa: CASSPQSSYNEQFF
j_gene: TRBJ1-6; v_gene: TRBV10-3; len: 15; d_gene: TRBD1; abundance: .; CDR3nt: TGTGCCATCAGTCGGACAGGGCCCTATAATTCACCCCTCCACTTT; CDR3aa: CAISRTGPYNSPLHF
j_gene: TRBJ1-3; v_gene: TRBV28; len: 16; d_gene: .; abundance: .; CDR3nt: TGTGCCAGCAGCGGCCCCGGGGAGGACTCTGGAAACACCATATATTTT; CDR3aa: CASSGPGEDSGNTIYF
j_gene: TRBJ1-5; v_gene: TRBV3-1/TRBV3-2; len: 12; d_gene: .; abundance: .; CDR3nt: TGTGCCAGCAGCCAAGGGCAAGGGCCCCAGCATTTT; CDR3aa: CASSQGQGPQHF
j_gene: TRBJ1-4; v_gene: TRBV10-3; len: 14; d_gene: TRBD1; abundance: .; CDR3nt: TGTGCCATCAGTCCCGGACAGGGAGGGGAAAAACTGTTTTTT; CDR3aa: CAISPGQGGEKLFF
j_gene: TRBJ2-3; v_gene: TRBV12-3/TRBV12-4; len: 12; d_gene: .; abundance: .; CDR3nt: TGTGCCAGCACCCACAGGGGAGGTAGGGCGTATTTT; CDR3aa: CASTHRGGRAYF
j_gene: TRBJ1-6; v_gene: TRBV5-8; len: 16; d_gene: .; abundance: .; CDR3nt: TGTGCCAGCAGCTTAGGTCTCCCAGGGCCTAATTCACCCCTCCACTTT; CDR3aa: CASSLGLPGPNSPLHF
j_gene: TRBJ2-5; v_gene: TRBV7-9; len: 15; d_gene: .; abundance: .; CDR3nt: TGTGCCAGCAGCTTAGGTTGGGGCGAACAAGAGACCCAGTACTTC; CDR3aa: CASSLGWGEQETQYF
j_gene: TRBJ1-5; v_gene: TRBV5-1; len: 13; d_gene: .; abundance: few; CDR3nt: TGCGCCAGCAGCTTGGACAGCAATCAGCCCCAGCATTTT; CDR3aa: CASSLDSNQPQHF
j_gene: TRBJ2-7; v_gene: TRBV3-1/TRBV3-2; len: 15; d_gene: .; abundance: .; CDR3nt: TGTGCCAGCAGCCAAGGAGACCCGCGGTCCTACGAGCAGTACTTC; CDR3aa: CASSQGDPRSYEQYF
j_gene: TRBJ1-6; v_gene: TRBV12-3/TRBV12-4; len: 13; d_gene: .; abundance: .; CDR3nt: TGTGCCAGCAGTCCAGGGTGGGGATCACCCCTCCACTTT; CDR3aa: CASSPGWGSPLHF
j_gene: TRBJ2-1; v_gene: TRBV27; len: 15; d_gene: TRBD2; abundance: once; CDR3nt: TGTGCCAGCAGTACTTTTAGCGGGGGGGCTGATGAGCAGTTCTTC; CDR3aa: CASSTFSGGADEQFF
j_gene: TRBJ1-2; v_gene: TRBV5-1; len: 13; d_gene: .; abundance: .; CDR3nt: TGCGCCAGCAGCTTGGAGGGTTTCTATGGCTACACCTTC; CDR3aa: CASSLEGFYGYTF
j_gene: TRBJ2-7; v_gene: TRBV6-1; len: 16; d_gene: TRBD2; abundance: once; CDR3nt: TGTGCCAGCAGTGAACATGGGGCTAGCGGGAGCTACGAGCAGTACTTC; CDR3aa: CASSEHGASGSYEQYF
j_gene: TRBJ2-2; v_gene: TRBV7-9; len: 17; d_gene: TRBD1; abundance: .; CDR3nt: TGTGCCAGCAGCTTAGCGAGGACAGGGGCGAACACCGGGGAGCTGTTTTTT; CDR3aa: CASSLARTGANTGELFF
j_gene: TRBJ2-1; v_gene: TRBV7-9; len: 15; d_gene: TRBD2; abundance: once; CDR3nt: TGTGCCAGCAGCTCGCGACTAGCGGGAGGGAATGAGCAGTTCTTC; CDR3aa: CASSSRLAGGNEQFF
j_gene: TRBJ1-1; v_gene: TRBV2; len: 12; d_gene: .; abundance: .; CDR3nt: TGTGCCAGCAGAGCAGTCGGCACTGAAGCTTTCTTT; CDR3aa: CASRAVGTEAFF
j_gene: TRBJ1-5; v_gene: TRBV6-6; len: 15; d_gene: .; abundance: once; CDR3nt: TGTGCCAGCAGTTACACAGGGCCTCCCAATCAGCCCCAGCATTTT; CDR3aa: CASSYTGPPNQPQHF
j_gene: TRBJ1-6; v_gene: TRBV30; len: 15; d_gene: TRBD1; abundance: .; CDR3nt: TGTGCCTGGAGTTTCGGACAGGGAAGTCGTTCACCCCTCCACTTT; CDR3aa: CAWSFGQGSRSPLHF
j_gene: TRBJ1-2; v_gene: TRBV19; len: 16; d_gene: .; abundance: once; CDR3nt: TGTGCCAGTAGTTTACAAACAGGGCAATGGGACTATGGCTACACCTTC; CDR3aa: CASSLQTGQWDYGYTF
j_gene: TRBJ2-4; v_gene: TRBV7-9; len: 16; d_gene: TRBD1; abundance: medium-sized; CDR3nt: TGTGCCAGCAGCCCAATGAAGGGACAGGGGTGGAACATTCAGTACTTC; CDR3aa: CASSPMKGQGWNIQYF
j_gene: TRBJ2-3; v_gene: TRBV28; len: 20; d_gene: TRBD2; abundance: .; CDR3nt: TGTGCCAGCAGTTTGGGGGGACTAGCGGGATGGGCGGTCGGCACAGATACGCAGTATTTT; CDR3aa: CASSLGGLAGWAVGTDTQYF
j_gene: TRBJ1-1; v_gene: TRBV2; len: 13; d_gene: .; abundance: .; CDR3nt: TGTGCCAGCATACGACAGACCAACACTGAAGCTTTCTTT; CDR3aa: CASIRQTNTEAFF
j_gene: TRBJ1-4; v_gene: TRBV2; len: 14; d_gene: .; abundance: .; CDR3nt: TGTGCCAGCAGTGACACTGCTCCTAGGGAAAAACTGTTTTTT; CDR3aa: CASSDTAPREKLFF
j_gene: TRBJ1-6; v_gene: TRBV3-1/TRBV3-2; len: 14; d_gene: .; abundance: once; CDR3nt: TGTGCCAGCAGCCAAGAGACGTTAAATTCACCCCTCCACTTT; CDR3aa: CASSQETLNSPLHF
j_gene: TRBJ2-3; v_gene: TRBV19; len: 17; d_gene: TRBD2; abundance: once; CDR3nt: TGTGCCAGTAGTAAAAGGACTAGCGGAGATGTCACAGATACGCAGTATTTT; CDR3aa: CASSKRTSGDVTDTQYF
j_gene: TRBJ1-6; v_gene: TRBV5-5; len: 14; d_gene: .; abundance: .; CDR3nt: TGTGCCAGCAGCTTCGCGGGAGCCAATTCACCCCTCCACTTT; CDR3aa: CASSFAGANSPLHF
j_gene: TRBJ1-2; v_gene: TRBV14; len: 15; d_gene: .; abundance: .; CDR3nt: TGTGCCAGCAGCCCGGATTCCTTCTCAAACTATGGCTACACCTTC; CDR3aa: CASSPDSFSNYGYTF
j_gene: TRBJ2-5; v_gene: TRBV18; len: 14; d_gene: .; abundance: .; CDR3nt: TGTGCCAGCTCACCACCTGACTTTCAAGAGACCCAGTACTTC; CDR3aa: CASSPPDFQETQYF
j_gene: TRBJ2-7; v_gene: TRBV3-1/TRBV3-2; len: 15; d_gene: .; abundance: few; CDR3nt: TGTGCCAGCAGCCGAGGGACGGGAAGCTCCTACGAGCAGTACTTC; CDR3aa: CASSRGTGSSYEQYF
j_gene: TRBJ1-1; v_gene: TRBV6-6; len: 13; d_gene: .; abundance: .; CDR3nt: TGTGCCAGCCGCTACAGTCTAAACACTGAAGCTTTCTTT; CDR3aa: CASRYSLNTEAFF
j_gene: TRBJ1-1; v_gene: TRBV19; len: 13; d_gene: .; abundance: once; CDR3nt: TGTGCCAGTAGTGGGCCCGGGAACACTGAAGCTTTCTTT; CDR3aa: CASSGPGNTEAFF
j_gene: TRBJ2-3; v_gene: TRBV19; len: 15; d_gene: TRBD1; abundance: .; CDR3nt: TGTGCCAGTAGTACGGGACAGGGGAACACAGATACGCAGTATTTT; CDR3aa: CASSTGQGNTDTQYF